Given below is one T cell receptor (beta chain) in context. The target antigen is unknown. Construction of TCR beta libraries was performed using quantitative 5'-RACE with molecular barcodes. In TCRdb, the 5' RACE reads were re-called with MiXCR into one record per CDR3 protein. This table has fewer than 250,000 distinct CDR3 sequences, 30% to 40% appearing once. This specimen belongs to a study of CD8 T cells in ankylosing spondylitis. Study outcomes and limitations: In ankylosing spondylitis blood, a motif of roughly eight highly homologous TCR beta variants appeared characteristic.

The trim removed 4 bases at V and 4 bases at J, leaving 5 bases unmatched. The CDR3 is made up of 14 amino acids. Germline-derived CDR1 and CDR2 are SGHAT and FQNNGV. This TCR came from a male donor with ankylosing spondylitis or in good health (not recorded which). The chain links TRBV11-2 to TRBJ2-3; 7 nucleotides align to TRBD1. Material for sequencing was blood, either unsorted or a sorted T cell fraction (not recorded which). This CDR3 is CASSSQGFSDTQYF. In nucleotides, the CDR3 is TGTGCCAGCAGCTCACAGGGGTTCTCAGATACGCAGTATTTT.